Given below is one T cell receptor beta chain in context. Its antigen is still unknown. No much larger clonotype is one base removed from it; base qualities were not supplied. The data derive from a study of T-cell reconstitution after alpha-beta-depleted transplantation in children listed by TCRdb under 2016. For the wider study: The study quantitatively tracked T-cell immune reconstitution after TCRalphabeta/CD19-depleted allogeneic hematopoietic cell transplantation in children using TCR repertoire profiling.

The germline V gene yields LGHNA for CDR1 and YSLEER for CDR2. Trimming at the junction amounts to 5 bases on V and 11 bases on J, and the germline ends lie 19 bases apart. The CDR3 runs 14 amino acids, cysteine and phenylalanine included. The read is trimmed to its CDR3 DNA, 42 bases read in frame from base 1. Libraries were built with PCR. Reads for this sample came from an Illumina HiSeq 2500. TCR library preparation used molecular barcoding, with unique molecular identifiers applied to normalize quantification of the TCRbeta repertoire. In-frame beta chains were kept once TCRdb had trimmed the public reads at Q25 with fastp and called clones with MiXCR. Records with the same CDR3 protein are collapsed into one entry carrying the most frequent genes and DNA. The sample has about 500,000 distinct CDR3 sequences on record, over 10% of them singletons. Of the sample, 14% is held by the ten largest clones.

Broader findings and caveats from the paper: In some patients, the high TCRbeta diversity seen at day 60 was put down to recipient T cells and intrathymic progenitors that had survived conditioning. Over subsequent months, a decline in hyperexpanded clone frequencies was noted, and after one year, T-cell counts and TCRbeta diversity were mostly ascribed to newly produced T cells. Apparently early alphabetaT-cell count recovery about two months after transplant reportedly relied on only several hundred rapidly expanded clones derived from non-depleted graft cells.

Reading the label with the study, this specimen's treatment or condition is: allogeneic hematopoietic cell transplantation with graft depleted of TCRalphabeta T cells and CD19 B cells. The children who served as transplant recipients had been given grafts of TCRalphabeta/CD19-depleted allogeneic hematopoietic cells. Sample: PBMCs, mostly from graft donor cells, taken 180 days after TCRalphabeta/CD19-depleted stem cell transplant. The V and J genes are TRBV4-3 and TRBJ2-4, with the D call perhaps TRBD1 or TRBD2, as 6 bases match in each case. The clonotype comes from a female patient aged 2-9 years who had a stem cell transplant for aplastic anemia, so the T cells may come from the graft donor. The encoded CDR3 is CASSSGGGSKVQYF. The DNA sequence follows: TGCGCCAGCAGCTCCGGAGGGGGGTCCAAGGTTCAGTACTTC.